Below are 12 T cell receptor beta chains sequenced from a single sample in a study of shared clonotypes between healthy human individuals. TCRdb's copy holds only in-frame clones and misses some; the assay was immunoSEQ multiplex PCR. The sample carries 1,400,000 or so clones, approximately 98.5% recorded once. Sequenced material: naive CD4+ T cells sorted from blood. Sample subset: CD45RA+ positively selected. The origin of the receptors is a young man in good health.

Regarding this clone: The sample contains more than one DNA sequence encoding this CDR3. V and J are TRBV28 and TRBJ1-1; no firm D call. V shed 4 bases and J shed 0 bases, with 9 bases lying between them. CDR1 and CDR2 from the germline V gene are MDHEN and SYDVKM. This CDR3 contains 14 residues. CDR3 residues: CASSSGGMNTEAFF. CDR3 nucleotides: TGTGCCAGCAGTTCGGGAGGTATGAACACTGAAGCTTTCTTT.

V and J are TRBV9 and TRBJ2-3; 10 bases line up with TRBD2. The CDR3 consists of 16 residues. The junction had 4 bases not matched to a gene; V was cut back by 2 bases and J by 1 base. Germline CDR1 reads SGDLS; CDR2 reads YYNGEE. CDR3 region: CASSVASGSGTDTQYF. CDR3 DNA sequence: TGTGCCAGCAGCGTGGCTAGCGGGAGTGGCACAGATACGCAGTATTTT. The variable domain in full, completed from reference TRBV9 and TRBJ2-3, reads DSGVTQTPKHLITATGQRVTLRCSPRSGDLSVYWYQQSLDQGLQFLIQYYNGEERAKGNILERFSAQQFPDLHSELNLSSLELGDSALYFCASSVASGSGTDTQYFGPGTRLTVL.

The chain combines TRBV28 with TRBJ1-2; TRBD1 matches at 11 bases. Germline trimming cut 6 bases from V and 6 bases from J; bases unmatched to any gene: 6. The CDR3 has 14 amino acids. Germline CDR1 is MDHEN and CDR2 is SYDVKM. DNA for the CDR3: TGTGCCAGCAGGGGGGGACAGGGGGTTGATGGCTACACCTTC. Translating it yields CASRGGQGVDGYTF.

This chain links TRBV7-3 with TRBJ2-7, with 11 bases fitting TRBD2. The germline gives CDR1 SGHTA, CDR2 FQGTGA. The CDR3 length is 16 residues. The V segment lost 0 bases and the J segment 4 bases; nucleotides outside the gene matches: 5. The CDR3 is CASSLTGASGRYEQYF. For the CDR3, the DNA is TGTGCCAGCAGCTTAACGGGAGCTAGCGGGAGGTACGAGCAGTACTTC.

CDR3 loop: CASVPDPNEKLFF. Written as DNA, the CDR3 is TGTGCCAGCGTCCCGGACCCTAATGAAAAACTGTTTTTT. The chain joins TRBV28 to TRBJ1-4; D is unresolved. V lost 8 bases, J lost 3 bases, and 10 bases lay in between. This CDR3 comprises 13 residues. The germline V gene encodes CDR1 MDHEN and CDR2 SYDVKM.

The chain employs TRBV19 and TRBJ2-1; 8 positions agree with TRBD2. Per the germline V gene, CDR1 is LNHDA and CDR2 is SQIVND (reference sequence). Trimming cost V 4 bases and J 0 bases; bases outside gene matches: 5. The length of the CDR3 is 16 residues. In DNA form, the CDR3 reads TGTGCCAGTAGTACGGCGGGAGGAAGCTCCTACAATGAGCAGTTCTTC. Translation: CASSTAGGSSYNEQFF.

This rearrangement joins TRBV30 to TRBJ2-1, with D possibly matching TRBD2 (6 bases). Germline CDR1 GTSNPN, CDR2 SVGIG (reference sequence). CDR3 length equals 11 residues. The germline V and J ends were trimmed by 2 bases and 10 bases, with 9 bases remaining between them. The CDR3 sequence is CAWSPRGEQFF. CDR3 in DNA: TGTGCCTGGAGTCCCCGGGGGGAGCAGTTCTTC.

The chain is built from TRBV7-3 and TRBJ1-1; D gene unclear. Germline assignment: CDR1 SGHTA and CDR2 FQGTGA. V was shortened by 5 bases and J by 1 base, with 5 bases between the two germline ends. The CDR3 extends over 12 amino acids. The CDR3 nucleotides read TGTGCCAGCAGCCTACAGAACACTGAAGCTTTCTTT. It is translated as CASSLQNTEAFF.

The genes are TRBV27 and TRBJ1-2; D gene ambiguous. This CDR3 has 15 residues. V lost 0 bases and J 4 bases, leaving 12 bases between the germline ends. From germline, CDR1 is MNHEY and CDR2 SMNVEV (reference sequence). The DNA of the CDR3 is TGTGCCAGCAGTTTATCGGTCGGGTCAACCTATGGCTACACCTTC. It translates to CASSLSVGSTYGYTF.

The gene calls are TRBV7-2 and TRBJ2-1; D gene unclear. The CDR3 totals 15 residues. V was cut by 5 bases and J by 3 bases, with 14 bases left in between. Per the germline V gene, CDR1 is SGHTA and CDR2 is FQGNSA. This chain's CDR3 is CASSPQVFGYNEQFF. CDR3 coding DNA: TGTGCCAGCAGCCCCCAGGTGTTCGGCTACAATGAGCAGTTCTTC. The full variable domain, completed using reference TRBV7-2 and TRBJ2-1, is GAGVSQSPSNKVTEKGKDVELRCDPISGHTALYWYRQSLGQGLEFLIYFQGNSAPDKSGLPSDRFSAERTGGSVSTLTIQRTQQEDSAVYLCASSPQVFGYNEQFFGPGTRLTVL.

This clone has more than one count but fewer than ten. V gene TRBV11-2 combines with J gene TRBJ2-4; the D is unclear. Trimming stripped 5 bases from V and 0 bases from J, with 11 bases between. The CDR3 has 15 amino acids. Germline CDR1 and CDR2: SGHAT and FQNNGV. In DNA, the CDR3 is TGTGCCAGCAGCGCCTGGGCGGTAGCCAAAAACATTCAGTACTTC. Translation gives CASSAWAVAKNIQYF.

The V call is TRBV9, the J call TRBJ1-1; TRBD1 matches at 12 bases. CDR3 length: 16 residues. Germline CDR1 reads SGDLS; CDR2 reads YYNGEE. V gave up 3 bases and J gave up 4 bases; unmatched junction bases: 7. CDR3 residues: CASSAGTGGFGTEAFF. The CDR3 DNA reads as TGTGCCAGCAGCGCCGGGACAGGGGGCTTCGGCACTGAAGCTTTCTTT. Full variable domain (rest looked up from reference TRBV9 and TRBJ1-1): DSGVTQTPKHLITATGQRVTLRCSPRSGDLSVYWYQQSLDQGLQFLIQYYNGEERAKGNILERFSAQQFPDLHSELNLSSLELGDSALYFCASSAGTGGFGTEAFFGQGTRLTVV.